A selection of T cell receptor beta chains follows, all from one sample in a study of blood T cell repertoires in COVID-19. TCRdb's table, derived via immunoSEQ multiplex PCR, lists solely in-frame clones and lacks some. Of tens of thousands of clones in the sample, about four fifths are singletons; the top ten hold under 25%. The sequenced sample was peripheral blood. These receptors were collected from a woman aged 55-69 years with acute or convalescent COVID-19. The CDR3 runs from the conserved cysteine through the conserved F or W. Fields, in order: clone size, CDR3 length, V gene, D gene, J gene, CDR3 DNA, CDR3 protein. A D gene is named only where the DNA matches it firmly. The size of a clone is reported for some rows only, either as once, few or many, or as a class for expanded clones.

clone_size: .
cdr3_length: 14
v_call: TRBV29-1
d_call: TRBD2
j_call: TRBJ2-3
cdr3_nt: TGCAGCGTTGGAAGCGGGGGGAACACAGATACGCAGTATTTT
cdr3_aa: CSVGSGGNTDTQYF

clone_size: few
cdr3_length: 13
v_call: TRBV5-8
d_call: .
j_call: TRBJ2-3
cdr3_nt: TGTGCCAGCACCGTCCTCGGTTCAGATACGCAGTATTTT
cdr3_aa: CASTVLGSDTQYF

clone_size: .
cdr3_length: 11
v_call: TRBV12-3/TRBV12-4
d_call: .
j_call: TRBJ2-1
cdr3_nt: TGTGCCAGCAGTTCTTTAGATGAGCAGTTCTTC
cdr3_aa: CASSSLDEQFF

clone_size: few
cdr3_length: 17
v_call: TRBV7-2
d_call: .
j_call: TRBJ2-2
cdr3_nt: TGTGCCAGCAGCTTAGTTGGCAGGTTCGCGAACACCGGGGAGCTGTTTTTT
cdr3_aa: CASSLVGRFANTGELFF

clone_size: .
cdr3_length: 15
v_call: TRBV4-3
d_call: TRBD1
j_call: TRBJ1-4
cdr3_nt: TGCGCCAGCAGCCGATCGACAGGGTCTAATGAAAAACTGTTTTTT
cdr3_aa: CASSRSTGSNEKLFF

clone_size: .
cdr3_length: 14
v_call: TRBV23-1
d_call: .
j_call: TRBJ1-2
cdr3_nt: TGCGCCAGCCCTAACGGGAAGCTCAACTATGGCTACACCTTC
cdr3_aa: CASPNGKLNYGYTF

clone_size: .
cdr3_length: 12
v_call: TRBV24-1
d_call: .
j_call: TRBJ1-2
cdr3_nt: TGTGCCACCAGTGCCGGAGCCTATGGCTACACCTTC
cdr3_aa: CATSAGAYGYTF

clone_size: .
cdr3_length: 13
v_call: TRBV5-1
d_call: .
j_call: TRBJ1-1
cdr3_nt: TGCGCCAGCAGCTTCTCAGGGAACACTGAAGCTTTCTTT
cdr3_aa: CASSFSGNTEAFF

clone_size: once
cdr3_length: 15
v_call: TRBV7-2
d_call: TRBD1
j_call: TRBJ2-7
cdr3_nt: TGTGCCAGCAGCTTAGCATGGGACAGGGTCTACGAGCAGTACTTC
cdr3_aa: CASSLAWDRVYEQYF

clone_size: .
cdr3_length: 16
v_call: TRBV10-2
d_call: TRBD2
j_call: TRBJ2-2
cdr3_nt: TGCGCCAGCTCTCCGGGACTAGCGGGGGGCTCCGGGGAGCTGTTTTTT
cdr3_aa: CASSPGLAGGSGELFF

clone_size: .
cdr3_length: 14
v_call: TRBV11-2
d_call: .
j_call: TRBJ2-5
cdr3_nt: TGTGCCAGCAGCCGTACAGGGTTTGGAGAGACCCAGTACTTC
cdr3_aa: CASSRTGFGETQYF

clone_size: .
cdr3_length: 16
v_call: TRBV6-6
d_call: TRBD1
j_call: TRBJ1-4
cdr3_nt: TGTGCCAGCAGTTACGCACAACAGGGGTCGAGTGAAAAACTGTTTTTT
cdr3_aa: CASSYAQQGSSEKLFF

clone_size: .
cdr3_length: 15
v_call: TRBV19
d_call: TRBD1
j_call: TRBJ1-2
cdr3_nt: TGTGCCAGTAGTCTAAGACAGGGGGCGGACTATGGCTACACCTTC
cdr3_aa: CASSLRQGADYGYTF

clone_size: .
cdr3_length: 13
v_call: TRBV19
d_call: .
j_call: TRBJ1-2
cdr3_nt: TGTGCCAGTAGTATAGCAGACCTGAGGGGCTACACCTTC
cdr3_aa: CASSIADLRGYTF

clone_size: .
cdr3_length: 12
v_call: TRBV18
d_call: .
j_call: TRBJ1-1
cdr3_nt: TGTGCCAGCTCACCCTCGAACACTGAAGCTTTCTTT
cdr3_aa: CASSPSNTEAFF

clone_size: .
cdr3_length: 14
v_call: TRBV4-1
d_call: .
j_call: TRBJ1-3
cdr3_nt: TGCGCCAGCAGCCAAGATCAGACTGGAAACACCATATATTTT
cdr3_aa: CASSQDQTGNTIYF

clone_size: few
cdr3_length: 14
v_call: TRBV10-2
d_call: .
j_call: TRBJ1-4
cdr3_nt: TGCGCCAGCAGTGAAGTAGGGGTGGTTGAAAAACTGTTTTTT
cdr3_aa: CASSEVGVVEKLFF

clone_size: .
cdr3_length: 14
v_call: TRBV5-1
d_call: .
j_call: TRBJ2-7
cdr3_nt: TGCGCCAGCAGCCTGACAGCCTTATCCTACGAGCAGTACTTC
cdr3_aa: CASSLTALSYEQYF

clone_size: .
cdr3_length: 12
v_call: TRBV5-1
d_call: .
j_call: TRBJ2-1
cdr3_nt: TGCGCCAGCAGCTTGCCGGGTTGGGAGCAGTTCTTC
cdr3_aa: CASSLPGWEQFF

clone_size: once
cdr3_length: 15
v_call: TRBV6-5
d_call: .
j_call: TRBJ2-7
cdr3_nt: TGTGCCAGCAGCCTTGGACACTTAATCGCCTACGAGCAGTACTTC
cdr3_aa: CASSLGHLIAYEQYF

clone_size: .
cdr3_length: 14
v_call: TRBV5-4
d_call: .
j_call: TRBJ2-1
cdr3_nt: TGTGCCAGCAGCCAACAGGCAGCGCAAGGTGAGCAGTTCTTC
cdr3_aa: CASSQQAAQGEQFF

clone_size: .
cdr3_length: 13
v_call: TRBV6-5
d_call: .
j_call: TRBJ1-1
cdr3_nt: TGTGCCAGCAGGGGCCCGGTGAACACTGAAGCTTTCTTT
cdr3_aa: CASRGPVNTEAFF

clone_size: .
cdr3_length: 15
v_call: TRBV5-8
d_call: TRBD2
j_call: TRBJ2-1
cdr3_nt: TGTGCCAGCAGCTTGATAGCGGGGGTATACAATGAGCAGTTCTTC
cdr3_aa: CASSLIAGVYNEQFF

clone_size: .
cdr3_length: 12
v_call: TRBV2
d_call: .
j_call: TRBJ2-1
cdr3_nt: TGTGCCAGCGACCGCGGAGACAATGAGCAGTTCTTC
cdr3_aa: CASDRGDNEQFF

clone_size: .
cdr3_length: 12
v_call: TRBV10-3
d_call: .
j_call: TRBJ2-2
cdr3_nt: TGTGCCATCAGTGGGACATCCGGGGAGCTGTTTTTT
cdr3_aa: CAISGTSGELFF

clone_size: .
cdr3_length: 16
v_call: TRBV4-3
d_call: TRBD1
j_call: TRBJ1-6
cdr3_nt: TGCGCCAGCAGCCAAGATAGGACAGGGTTGAATTCACCCCTCCACTTT
cdr3_aa: CASSQDRTGLNSPLHF

clone_size: few
cdr3_length: 11
v_call: TRBV19
d_call: TRBD1
j_call: TRBJ1-1
cdr3_nt: TGTGCCAGTAGTGACAGGGCGTTGGCTTTCTTT
cdr3_aa: CASSDRALAFF

clone_size: .
cdr3_length: 16
v_call: TRBV5-1
d_call: TRBD1
j_call: TRBJ1-1
cdr3_nt: TGCGCCAGCAGCGCAGGACAGGTTTTAATGAACACTGAAGCTTTCTTT
cdr3_aa: CASSAGQVLMNTEAFF

clone_size: .
cdr3_length: 15
v_call: TRBV2
d_call: .
j_call: TRBJ1-5
cdr3_nt: TGTGCCAGCAGTTCACAGGTTGTAGGCAATCAGCCCCAGCATTTT
cdr3_aa: CASSSQVVGNQPQHF

clone_size: .
cdr3_length: 16
v_call: TRBV6-2/TRBV6-3
d_call: TRBD2
j_call: TRBJ2-3
cdr3_nt: TGTGCCAGCAGTTACCCTCAGCGGGGCAGGACAGATACGCAGTATTTT
cdr3_aa: CASSYPQRGRTDTQYF

clone_size: once
cdr3_length: 15
v_call: TRBV12-5
d_call: .
j_call: TRBJ1-5
cdr3_nt: TGTGCTAGTTCGCTAGGGAACGGGAACAATCAGCCCCAGCATTTT
cdr3_aa: CASSLGNGNNQPQHF

clone_size: few
cdr3_length: 13
v_call: TRBV18
d_call: .
j_call: TRBJ1-1
cdr3_nt: TGTGCCAGCTCACCTGACATGAACACTGAAGCTTTCTTT
cdr3_aa: CASSPDMNTEAFF

clone_size: .
cdr3_length: 16
v_call: TRBV11-3
d_call: TRBD1
j_call: TRBJ2-7
cdr3_nt: TGTGCCAGCAGCTTAGATCGGGACAGGGAGATCTACGAGCAGTACTTC
cdr3_aa: CASSLDRDREIYEQYF

clone_size: .
cdr3_length: 14
v_call: TRBV5-4
d_call: TRBD2
j_call: TRBJ2-5
cdr3_nt: TGTGCCAGCAGCCCGGGACTAGCAGGGGAGACCCAGTACTTC
cdr3_aa: CASSPGLAGETQYF

clone_size: .
cdr3_length: 14
v_call: TRBV13
d_call: TRBD1
j_call: TRBJ1-1
cdr3_nt: TGTGCCAGCAGCTTGACAGGGGAGAACACTGAAGCTTTCTTT
cdr3_aa: CASSLTGENTEAFF

clone_size: .
cdr3_length: 14
v_call: TRBV9
d_call: TRBD1
j_call: TRBJ1-2
cdr3_nt: TGTGCCAGCAGCGTAGAGACAGGGGGAGGGGAATACACCTTC
cdr3_aa: CASSVETGGGEYTF

clone_size: .
cdr3_length: 14
v_call: TRBV24-1
d_call: TRBD2
j_call: TRBJ2-1
cdr3_nt: TGTGCCACCAGTGACGATAGCGGGGGAAATGAGCAGTTCTTC
cdr3_aa: CATSDDSGGNEQFF

clone_size: few
cdr3_length: 14
v_call: TRBV2
d_call: .
j_call: TRBJ2-3
cdr3_nt: TGTGCCAGCAGTGAGAGGATAGCGTCAGATACGCAGTATTTT
cdr3_aa: CASSERIASDTQYF

clone_size: .
cdr3_length: 16
v_call: TRBV25-1
d_call: TRBD1
j_call: TRBJ1-6
cdr3_nt: TGTGCCAGCAGGGATTCACTCGACAGGGTCAATTCACCCCTCCACTTT
cdr3_aa: CASRDSLDRVNSPLHF

clone_size: .
cdr3_length: 16
v_call: TRBV24-1
d_call: TRBD1
j_call: TRBJ1-2
cdr3_nt: TGTGCCACCAGTGAAGTTACCGGGACAGGGGCTGAGGGCTACACCTTC
cdr3_aa: CATSEVTGTGAEGYTF

clone_size: .
cdr3_length: 13
v_call: TRBV7-2
d_call: .
j_call: TRBJ2-7
cdr3_nt: TGTGCCAGCAGCCAGGGACTCCGTCGCGAGCAGTACTTC
cdr3_aa: CASSQGLRREQYF

clone_size: once
cdr3_length: 13
v_call: TRBV6-5
d_call: .
j_call: TRBJ1-4
cdr3_nt: TGTGCCAGGGGGGGGTTCTTAGGTGAAAAACTGTTTTTT
cdr3_aa: CARGGFLGEKLFF

clone_size: .
cdr3_length: 14
v_call: TRBV6-5
d_call: .
j_call: TRBJ1-5
cdr3_nt: TGTGCCAGCAGTTACTCGGGGCGGCTGGAGCCCCAGCATTTT
cdr3_aa: CASSYSGRLEPQHF

clone_size: .
cdr3_length: 15
v_call: TRBV9
d_call: .
j_call: TRBJ1-1
cdr3_nt: TGTGCCAGCAGCGTAGAGGGGACCCCTCGGGAGGGGGCTTTCTTT
cdr3_aa: CASSVEGTPREGAFF

clone_size: .
cdr3_length: 15
v_call: TRBV6-2/TRBV6-3
d_call: .
j_call: TRBJ2-2
cdr3_nt: TGTGCCAGCAGTACCGGGACTTGGAACACCGGGGAGCTGTTTTTT
cdr3_aa: CASSTGTWNTGELFF

clone_size: few
cdr3_length: 13
v_call: TRBV11-2
d_call: TRBD1
j_call: TRBJ1-4
cdr3_nt: TGTGCCAGCAGCGTCGACAGGGCTGAAAAACTGTTTTTT
cdr3_aa: CASSVDRAEKLFF

clone_size: .
cdr3_length: 18
v_call: TRBV19
d_call: TRBD2
j_call: TRBJ2-1
cdr3_nt: TGTGCCAGTAGTCTGACTAGCGGGGGCCTTAGCTCCTACAATGAGCAGTTCTTC
cdr3_aa: CASSLTSGGLSSYNEQFF

clone_size: .
cdr3_length: 16
v_call: TRBV5-6
d_call: .
j_call: TRBJ2-3
cdr3_nt: TGTGCCAGCAGCTTGTCAGCCAGGGCTAGCACAGATACGCAGTATTTT
cdr3_aa: CASSLSARASTDTQYF

clone_size: .
cdr3_length: 15
v_call: TRBV10-3
d_call: TRBD2
j_call: TRBJ2-3
cdr3_nt: TGTGCCATCAATGGACTAGCGGGGGACACAGATACGCAGTATTTT
cdr3_aa: CAINGLAGDTDTQYF

clone_size: few
cdr3_length: 16
v_call: TRBV27
d_call: .
j_call: TRBJ1-2
cdr3_nt: TGTGCCAGCAGTTTAACAGGGAATTTTTTTAACTATGGCTACACCTTC
cdr3_aa: CASSLTGNFFNYGYTF

clone_size: .
cdr3_length: 14
v_call: TRBV6-5
d_call: .
j_call: TRBJ1-1
cdr3_nt: TGTGCCAGCAGTTACTCGGGAGGGGTCCCTGAAGCTTTCTTT
cdr3_aa: CASSYSGGVPEAFF

clone_size: .
cdr3_length: 15
v_call: TRBV9
d_call: .
j_call: TRBJ2-5
cdr3_nt: TGTGCCAGCAGCGAACAGGGAGGGTATGAGGAGACCCAGTACTTC
cdr3_aa: CASSEQGGYEETQYF

clone_size: .
cdr3_length: 16
v_call: TRBV6-2/TRBV6-3
d_call: TRBD1
j_call: TRBJ1-5
cdr3_nt: TGTGCCAGCAGTTACCGGGGACAGGGGAGCAATCAGCCCCAGCATTTT
cdr3_aa: CASSYRGQGSNQPQHF